A selection of T cell receptor beta chains follows, all from one sample in a study of blood T cells in healthy people across ages. TCRdb passed the 5' RACE reads through MiXCR, listing each CDR3 protein once. The data contain about 1.4 million distinct CDR3 sequences, roughly 59% of them singletons. The sequenced sample consisted of blood. The origin of the receptors is a man between 18 and 35 years old in good health. The CDR3 runs from the conserved cysteine through the conserved F or W. Fields, in order: V gene, J gene, D gene, clone size, CDR3 DNA, CDR3 protein. The D gene is left open where the match is weak. Size values are once, few and many counts, or a class for expanded clones, and some rows have none.

>TRBV18|TRBJ1-5|TRBD1|-
TGTGCCAGCTCACCAGGGACAGCCGCTAAAACTAATCAGCCCCAGCATTTT
CASSPGTAAKTNQPQHF
>TRBV6-5|TRBJ1-1|-|-
TGTGCCAGCAGTTCCGAATGGACAGCTATGAACACTGAAGCTTTCTTT
CASSSEWTAMNTEAFF
>TRBV12-3/TRBV12-4|TRBJ2-2|-|few
TGTGCCAGCAGTTTCGATCGGCCCCAGGGGATCGGGGAGCTGTTTTTT
CASSFDRPQGIGELFF
>TRBV5-1|TRBJ2-7|TRBD2|-
TGCGCCAGCAGCTTGGGAGGTTTTTGGGCGCTACCGGGACTAGCGGGAGGATACGAGCAGTACTTC
CASSLGGFWALPGLAGGYEQYF
>TRBV29-1|TRBJ2-7|-|-
TGCAGCGTTGACAGTAACTACAATGAGCAGTACTTC
CSVDSNYNEQYF
>TRBV15|TRBJ2-7|-|-
TGTGCCACCAGCTTACAGAAATACTACGAGCAGTACTTC
CATSLQKYYEQYF
>TRBV7-2|TRBJ2-7|TRBD2|-
TGTGCCAGCAGCCCTAGGACTAGCCCAGAGCAGTACTTC
CASSPRTSPEQYF
>TRBV29-1|TRBJ1-1|-|-
TGCAGCGTTGAAGATCCCCTGGACTACATGAACACTGAAGCTTTCTTT
CSVEDPLDYMNTEAFF
>TRBV15|TRBJ2-5|TRBD2|-
TGTGCCACCAGGCCTCTAGCGGGGGTACAAGAGACCCAGTACTTC
CATRPLAGVQETQYF
>TRBV4-1|TRBJ2-1|-|-
TGCGCCAGCAGCCAAGATCGGGCAGGGGAGAATGAGCAGTTCTTC
CASSQDRAGENEQFF
>TRBV7-2|TRBJ2-7|-|many
TGTGCCAGCAGCTCGGACATCTACGAGCAGTACTTC
CASSSDIYEQYF
>TRBV6-5|TRBJ2-1|-|-
TGTGCCAGCAGTCCTTTGAGACCGGAGAACAATGAGCAGTTCTTC
CASSPLRPENNEQFF
>TRBV10-3|TRBJ2-7|TRBD2|-
TGTGCCATCAGTGAGCAAGGGACTAGCGGGATCTACGAGCAGTACTTC
CAISEQGTSGIYEQYF
>TRBV7-6|TRBJ1-1|TRBD1|-
TGTGCCAGCAGCTTCGGGACAGGGTTCGACTACACTGAAGCTTTCTTT
CASSFGTGFDYTEAFF
>TRBV6-2/TRBV6-3|TRBJ2-1|TRBD1|few
TGTGCCAGCAGTTACTCGGGACAGGGGGCTTACAATGAGCAGTTCTTC
CASSYSGQGAYNEQFF
>TRBV7-8|TRBJ2-7|-|few
TGTGCCAGCAGCGATCGCTGGGAACGAAATAAACCCTACGAGCAGTACTTC
CASSDRWERNKPYEQYF
>TRBV7-9|TRBJ2-2|-|-
TGTGCCAGCATGCAGAACACCGGGGAGCTGTTTTTT
CASMQNTGELFF
>TRBV5-1|TRBJ1-2|-|-
TGCGCCAGCAGCTTGCAGTCCCGCGATGGCTACACCTTC
CASSLQSRDGYTF
>TRBV5-1|TRBJ2-1|-|-
TGCGCCAGCAGCCTGGGTTCGGAGTACAATGAGCAGTTCTTC
CASSLGSEYNEQFF
>TRBV20-1|TRBJ2-5|TRBD1|-
TGCAGTGCTACTGGACAGGGTGGGCAAGAGACCCAGTACTTC
CSATGQGGQETQYF
>TRBV20-1|TRBJ2-7|-|-
TGCAGTGCTAGATGGTTGAGTTCTACCGGGGTCGAGCAGTACTTC
CSARWLSSTGVEQYF
>TRBV6-1|TRBJ2-3|TRBD1|-
TGTGCCAGCAGTGAAGCATTGAGGGACAGGGTAAAGACTAGCACAGATACGCAGTATTTT
CASSEALRDRVKTSTDTQYF